The clone carrying this T cell receptor beta chain was observed a few times. One entry per CDR3 protein results from TCRdb running MiXCR on the RT-PCR reads. The sample has 500,000 to 600,000 distinct CDR3 sequences; approximately 15% are singletons. These data originate in a study of response to subunit inactivated influenza vaccine. This CDR3 spans 13 amino acids. Looked up from germline, CDR1 is DFQATT and CDR2 is SNEGSKA (reference sequence). The V gene end was trimmed by 5 bases and the J gene end by 4 bases; junction bases not matched to a gene: 5. Sequences were derived from CD4+ T cells sorted from PBMCs, sampled less than 30 months after vaccination. This clonotype was obtained from a man between 50 and 75 years old who received an inactivated influenza vaccine. The chain combines TRBV20-1 with TRBJ2-7; 10 bases agree with TRBD2. As DNA, the CDR3 is TGCAGTGCTTCAGCGGGAGGGCCGTACGAGCAGTACTTC. Translation: CSASAGGPYEQYF.